Below are 9 T cell receptor beta chains sequenced from a single sample in a study of T cell responses to AZD1222 COVID-19 vaccine (dated by TCRdb to the early 2020s). The label giving this sample's time point can be read as: baseline before first vaccination. Receptors were amplified or captured by the immunoSEQ multiplex PCR assay. Entries here come from immuneACCESS through TCRdb and include only in-frame sequences with V and J called. Some clones fail to appear in such tables; in the studies checked, an unresolved V gene covers under half of the shortfall, and the cause of the remainder is unknown. A total of 120,000 or so clones appear in this sample, approximately 90% of them only once. The top ten clonotypes cover around 0.96% of the sample. The input for sequencing was peripheral blood, taken on day 0 of AZD1222 vaccination. The receptors were sampled from an adult in good health.

This clone showed up just once. The chain joins TRBV28 to TRBJ1-1, with a possible D match to TRBD1 (5 bases). CDR1 and CDR2 (germline): MDHEN, SYDVKM. The CDR3 runs to 16 residues. The V gene lost 5 bases and the J gene lost 1 base, with 17 bases spanning the gap. The CDR3 region is CASSTSLPGGNTEAFF. For the CDR3, the DNA is TGTGCCAGCAGTACAAGTCTTCCTGGGGGGAACACTGAAGCTTTCTTT. Together with reference TRBV28 and TRBJ1-1, the CDR3 gives the full variable domain: DVKVTQSSRYLVKRTGEKVFLECVQDMDHENMFWYRQDPGLGLRLIYFSYDVKMKEKGDIPEGYSVSREKKERFSLILESASTNQTSMYLCASSTSLPGGNTEAFFGQGTRLTVV.

The chain has TRBV19 and TRBJ2-1, with 14 bases identical to TRBD2. Germline CDR1 and CDR2: LNHDA and SQIVND (reference sequence). V dropped 4 bases and J dropped 8; count of bases not matched to a gene: 4. This CDR3 has 15 amino acids. The CDR3 sequence: CASSRGTSGSYEQFF. CDR3 nucleotide sequence: TGTGCCAGTAGTAGGGGGACTAGCGGGAGCTATGAGCAGTTCTTC.

The chain couples TRBV14 to TRBJ2-7; D gene uncertain. Germline V lookup: CDR1 SGHDN, CDR2 FVKESK. The length of the CDR3 is 13 residues. V lost 0 bases to trimming and J lost 4 bases, with 7 bases between them. The CDR3 DNA follows: TGTGCCAGCAGCCAAGATATGGGTTACGAGCAGTACTTC. The encoded protein is CASSQDMGYEQYF.

The V and J genes are TRBV6-5 and TRBJ2-7, with unresolved D. The germline V and J ends were trimmed by 0 bases and 6 bases, with 9 bases remaining between them. The CDR3 loop spans 13 amino acids. Germline CDR1 is MNHEY and CDR2 is SVGAGI. In DNA form, the CDR3 reads TGTGCCAGCAGTTACTCGAGGAGTAGCGAGCAGTACTTC. It is translated as CASSYSRSSEQYF.

The chain joins TRBV5-6 to TRBJ1-5; D is unclear. Germline-derived CDR1 and CDR2 are SGHDT and YYEEEE. The ends were cut back, 0 bases at V and 8 bases at J, with 12 bases in the middle. The CDR3 runs 14 residues. CDR3 nucleotides: TGTGCCAGCAGCTTGGTGGGTACAGACGAGCCCCAGCATTTT. It yields the protein CASSLVGTDEPQHF.

The chain uses TRBV18 and TRBJ1-6, with 7 bases aligning to TRBD1. Germline V gene sequence: CDR1 KGHSH, CDR2 LQKENI. The CDR3 has 15 amino acids. V was clipped by 2 bases and J by 6 bases; unmatched bases: 4. CDR3 bases: TGTGCCAGCTCACCATCGGCAGGGGGTAATTCACCCCTCCACTTT. The encoded protein is CASSPSAGGNSPLHF.

The V gene is TRBV11-3, the J gene TRBJ2-3; D is undetermined. This CDR3 contains 14 residues. V gave up 3 bases and J gave up 1 base, with 8 bases separating them. Germline loops: CDR1 SGHNT, CDR2 YENEEA. The CDR3 sequence is CASSFSEGTDTQYF. In nucleotides, the CDR3 is TGTGCCAGCAGCTTTTCGGAAGGCACAGATACGCAGTATTTT.

V usage is TRBV6-4 and J usage is TRBJ2-3; 11 positions agree with TRBD2. Germline-derived CDR1 and CDR2 are MRHNA and SNTAGT. Trimming at V came to 5 bases and at J to 6 bases, leaving 1 base not matched to a gene. The CDR3 is 13 amino acids. The CDR3 here is CASSTSGSDTQYF. CDR3 DNA sequence: TGTGCCAGCAGTACTAGCGGGAGTGATACGCAGTATTTT.

The rearrangement uses TRBV28 and TRBJ2-5, with D possibly being TRBD2 (6 bases). The CDR3 spans 14 residues. The germline CDR1 and CDR2 sequences are MDHEN and SYDVKM. The V gene lost 4 bases and the J gene lost 5 bases, with 14 bases spanning the gap. DNA for the CDR3: TGTGCCAGCAGTTACAGACTAGTCAGCGAGACCCAGTACTTC. It is translated as CASSYRLVSETQYF.